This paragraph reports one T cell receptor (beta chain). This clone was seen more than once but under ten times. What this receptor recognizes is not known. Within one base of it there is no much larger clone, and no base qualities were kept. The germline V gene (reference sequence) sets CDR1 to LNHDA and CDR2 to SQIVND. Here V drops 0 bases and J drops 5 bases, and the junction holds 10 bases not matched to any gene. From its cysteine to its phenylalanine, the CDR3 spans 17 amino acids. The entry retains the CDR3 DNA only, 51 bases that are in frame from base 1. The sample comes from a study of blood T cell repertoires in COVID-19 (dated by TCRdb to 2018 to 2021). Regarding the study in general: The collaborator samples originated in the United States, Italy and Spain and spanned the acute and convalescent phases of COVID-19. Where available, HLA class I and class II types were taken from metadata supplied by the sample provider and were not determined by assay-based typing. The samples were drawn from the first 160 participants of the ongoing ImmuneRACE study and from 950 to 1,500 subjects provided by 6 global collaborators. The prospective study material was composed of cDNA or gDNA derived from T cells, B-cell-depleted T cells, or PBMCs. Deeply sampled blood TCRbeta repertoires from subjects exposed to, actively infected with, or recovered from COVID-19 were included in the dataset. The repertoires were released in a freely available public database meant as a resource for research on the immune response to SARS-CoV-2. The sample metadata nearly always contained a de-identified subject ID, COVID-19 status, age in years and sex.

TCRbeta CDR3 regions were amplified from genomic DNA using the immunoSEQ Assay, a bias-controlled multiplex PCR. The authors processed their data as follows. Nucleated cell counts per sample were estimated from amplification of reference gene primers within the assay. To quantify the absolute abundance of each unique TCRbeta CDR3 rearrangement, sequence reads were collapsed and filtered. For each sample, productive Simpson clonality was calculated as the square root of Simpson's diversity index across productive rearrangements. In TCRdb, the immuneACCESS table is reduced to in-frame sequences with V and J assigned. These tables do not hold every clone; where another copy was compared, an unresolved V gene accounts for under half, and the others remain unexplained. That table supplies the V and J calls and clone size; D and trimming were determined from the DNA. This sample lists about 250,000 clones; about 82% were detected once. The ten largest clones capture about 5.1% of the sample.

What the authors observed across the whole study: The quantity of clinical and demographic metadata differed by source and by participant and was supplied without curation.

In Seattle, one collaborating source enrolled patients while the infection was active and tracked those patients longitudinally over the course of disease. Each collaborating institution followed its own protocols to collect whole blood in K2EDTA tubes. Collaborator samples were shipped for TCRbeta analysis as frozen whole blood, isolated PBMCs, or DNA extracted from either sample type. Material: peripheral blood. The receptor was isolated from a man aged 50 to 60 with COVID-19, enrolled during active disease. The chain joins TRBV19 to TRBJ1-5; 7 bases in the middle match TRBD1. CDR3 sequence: CASSIERHRGAYQPQHF. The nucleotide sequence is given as TGTGCCAGTAGTATAGAGCGGCACAGGGGCGCGTATCAGCCCCAGCATTTT.